The TCR beta chain under discussion was sequenced for a study of T cells of healthy individuals. TCRdb used MiXCR to reprocess the 5' RACE reads, holding one entry per CDR3 protein. The repertoire includes over 95,000 distinct CDR3 sequences, about 16% of them detected once, and around 6.4% sits in the top ten. This clonotype was seen at least ten times. Germline V gene sequence: CDR1 SGHDN, CDR2 FVKESK. V was shortened by 0 bases and J by 11 bases, with 11 bases between the two germline ends. The CDR3 covers 13 residues. The chain combines TRBV14 with TRBJ2-1; D remains unclear. This TCR derives from a human donor in good health. The CDR3 DNA follows: TGTGCCAGCAGCCAAGAACTCGAAGGGAAGCAGTTCTTC. It yields the protein CASSQELEGKQFF. Supplemented by reference TRBV14 and TRBJ2-1, the full variable domain reads EAGVTQFPSHSVIEKGQTVTLRCDPISGHDNLYWYRRVMGKEIKFLLHFVKESKQDESGMPNNRFLAERTGGTYSTLKVQPAELEDSGVYFCASSQELEGKQFFGPGTRLTVL.